Below are 15 T cell receptor beta chains sequenced from a single sample in a study of cytomegalovirus exposure and HLA in healthy donors. PCR used 60 Vbeta primers and 13 Jbeta primers. Measured with immunoSEQ multiplex PCR; TCRdb has only the in-frame clones, and not every one. The sample table sets out about 140,000 clones. Material for sequencing was PBMCs. All receptors come from a man aged 40-50 years in good health and CMV-seronegative.

The chain combines TRBV6-1 with TRBJ2-3, with TRBD2 identical over 8 bases. Trimming at V came to 2 bases and at J to 5 bases, leaving 9 bases not matched to a gene. The CDR3 has 16 amino acids. Germline values: CDR1 MNHNS, CDR2 SASEGT. In DNA form, the CDR3 reads TGTGCCAGCAGTGAACGGAGCGGGGGCTCAGGAGATACGCAGTATTTT. Its translation is CASSERSGGSGDTQYF.

This chain connects TRBV10-2 to TRBJ2-1; 7 positions agree with TRBD2. V lost 2 bases, J lost 6 bases, and 10 bases stayed unmatched. The CDR3 contains 16 residues. Germline assignment: CDR1 WSHSY and CDR2 SAAADI. The CDR3 reads CASSEGGAPGGNEQFF. In DNA form, the CDR3 reads TGCGCCAGCAGTGAGGGAGGGGCCCCGGGGGGCAATGAGCAGTTCTTC.

The chain is built from TRBV18 and TRBJ1-1, with D perhaps matching TRBD1 (5 bases). V shed 3 bases and J shed 1 base, with 15 bases lying between them. Germline assignment: CDR1 KGHSH and CDR2 LQKENI. This CDR3 spans 16 amino acids. The CDR3 DNA reads TGTGCCAGCTCACCCCTATGGCAGGGCCCGAACACTGAAGCTTTCTTT. Encoded protein: CASSPLWQGPNTEAFF.

A word on this clone: This same CDR3 is encoded by further DNA sequences in the sample. The chain couples TRBV9 to TRBJ2-5; TRBD1 matches at 7 bases. The germline CDR1 and CDR2 sequences are SGDLS and YYNGEE. The trim removed 0 bases at V and 1 base at J, leaving 0 bases unmatched. The CDR3 is 14 amino acids. CDR3 loop: CASSVGDSQETQYF. Written as DNA, the CDR3 is TGTGCCAGCAGCGTAGGGGACAGCCAAGAGACCCAGTACTTC.

The V and J genes are TRBV13 and TRBJ2-7; possible D gene TRBD1, 5 bases. V lost 4 bases, J lost 3 bases, and 16 bases lay in between. This CDR3 has 15 residues. CDR1 PRHDT and CDR2 FYEKMQ come from the germline V gene (reference sequence). Here the CDR3 reads CASSSLSDTIYEQYF. In nucleotides, the CDR3 is TGTGCCAGCAGCTCTCTCTCGGACACGATCTACGAGCAGTACTTC.

The chain has TRBV18 and TRBJ1-1; D remains ambiguous. V lost 6 bases, J lost 4 bases, and 12 bases lay in between. Germline V lookup: CDR1 KGHSH, CDR2 LQKENI. The length of the CDR3 is 13 residues. In nucleotides, the CDR3 is TGTGCCAGCTCCCAAGAGGAGATCACTGAAGCTTTCTTT. It yields the protein CASSQEEITEAFF. Full variable domain (rest looked up from reference TRBV18 and TRBJ1-1): NAGVMQNPRHLVRRRGQEARLRCSPMKGHSHVYWYRQLPEEGLKFMVYLQKENIIDESGMPKERFSAEFPKEGPSILRIQQVVRGDSAAYFCASSQEEITEAFFGQGTRLTVV.

This chain connects TRBV5-3 to TRBJ1-2; no definite D call. TRBV5-3 is treated as an ORF (open reading frame) with a function not yet certain. V lost 4 bases, J lost 4 bases, and 17 bases lay in between. CDR3 length: 15 residues. CDR3 bases: TGTGCCAGAAGCGCCACTCCCCCGGTTCCCTATGGCTACACCTTC. Translated: CARSATPPVPYGYTF.

V usage is TRBV7-6 and J usage is TRBJ1-1, with a tentative D call TRBD1 (5 bases). The V end lost 0 bases, the J end lost 6 bases, and 11 bases lay between the germline ends. The CDR3 runs to 14 residues. CDR1 is SGHVS and CDR2 is FNYEAQ in the germline V gene. CDR3 bases: TGTGCCAGCAGCTTAGCGCTGGGGGGTGCTGAAGCTTTCTTT. Encoded protein: CASSLALGGAEAFF.

The CDR3 DNA reads TGTGCCAGCAGTGCCGGGGAAGAGACCCAGTACTTC. It encodes CASSAGEETQYF. The V and J genes are TRBV2 and TRBJ2-5; D perhaps matches TRBD2 (5 bases). Trimming cost V 4 bases and J 3 bases, with 6 bases left between them. The CDR3 runs 12 residues. The germline V gene encodes CDR1 SNHLY and CDR2 FYNNEI.

This chain uses TRBV4-2 with TRBJ1-6; 7 positions match TRBD1. The CDR3 contains 16 residues. CDR1 and CDR2 from the germline V gene are LGHNA and YNFKEQ. With V trimmed by 0 bases and J by 10 bases, 9 bases remained unmatched. The CDR3 DNA reads TGTGCCAGCAGCCAAGAAGTAAGACAGGGACAATCACCCCTCCACTTT. Protein sequence: CASSQEVRQGQSPLHF.

About this clone itself: One junction end disagrees with the germline gene, perhaps due to a read error. This CDR3 is CASTVDIAGELFF. CDR3 DNA: TGTGCCAGCACCGTAGACATCGCCGGGGAGCTGTTTTTT. V usage is TRBV9 and J usage is TRBJ2-2; no definite D call. CDR3 size: 13 residues. Germline V gene data show CDR1 as SGDLS and CDR2 as YYNGEE.

Of note for this clone: Additional DNA sequences in this sample encode the identical CDR3. The chain uses TRBV7-2 and TRBJ2-3; 14 nucleotides match TRBD2. The CDR3 spans 16 residues. Losses at the gene ends were 4 bases for V and 3 bases for J; bases not matched to a gene: 3. Germline CDR1 SGHTA, CDR2 FQGNSA. CDR3 region: CASSSGLAGGTDTQYF. The CDR3, as DNA: TGTGCCAGCAGCTCAGGACTAGCGGGGGGAACAGATACGCAGTATTTT.

Written as DNA, the CDR3 is TGTGCCAGCAGCTTGACAGGGATAAAGGGCTACACCTTC. It translates to CASSLTGIKGYTF. The chain links TRBV5-4 to TRBJ1-2; maybe TRBD1 (6 bases). This CDR3 has 13 residues. In germline, CDR1 is SGHNT, CDR2 YYREEE (reference sequence). Trimming took off 1 base at V and 8 bases at J, with 12 bases between the two ends.

This sequence joins TRBV7-3 and TRBJ1-5, with D possibly TRBD1 on 5 matching bases. This CDR3 is 13 amino acids long. From germline, CDR1 is SGHTA and CDR2 FQGTGA. V was trimmed by 6 bases and J by 8 bases, leaving 14 bases between them. DNA of the CDR3: TGTGCCAGCAGTAGTGGGGCTGGTGAGCCCCAGCATTTT. Translated: CASSSGAGEPQHF.

The J gene is TRBJ1-5, the V gene TRBV7-9, with 7 nucleotides matching TRBD1. The CDR3 length is 15 residues. Germline CDR1 is SEHNR and CDR2 is FQNEAQ (reference sequence). V was clipped by 0 bases and J by 2 bases; unmatched bases: 1. CDR3 in DNA: TGTGCCAGCAGCTTAGCAGGGGGCGGCAATCAGCCCCAGCATTTT. Translated: CASSLAGGGNQPQHF. Variable domain in full (rest from reference TRBV7-9 and TRBJ1-5): DTGVSQNPRHKITKRGQNVTFRCDPISEHNRLYWYRQTLGQGPEFLTYFQNEAQLEKSRLLSDRFSAERPKGSFSTLEIQRTEQGDSAMYLCASSLAGGGNQPQHFGDGTRLSIL.